Here is one T cell receptor beta chain with its context. Its antigen is currently unknown. TCRdb recomputed calls from the RT-PCR reads with MiXCR, one row per CDR3 protein. The table shows over 750,000 distinct CDR3 sequences, with about 20% occurring only once. The data derive from a study of response to subunit inactivated influenza vaccine. Study-wide points: Authors suggested each seasonal influenza vaccination recruits few new T cells.

Source: PBMCs from blood, taken roughly 5 days after vaccination. The receptor comes from a man in his fifties or sixties who received an inactivated influenza vaccine.

The CDR3 loop reads CASSPGLVAGADTQYF. The CDR3 region has the DNA TGTGCCAGCAGCCCGGGACTAGTAGCCGGTGCAGATACGCAGTATTTT. The chain has TRBV7-8 and TRBJ2-3, with 8 bases aligning to TRBD2. The CDR3 is 16 amino acids. The germline gives CDR1 SGHVS, CDR2 FQNEAQ. J gave up 4 bases and V 5 bases, and 11 bases lay outside the gene matches.